Below, 8 T cell receptor beta chains from the same sample are listed, as sequenced in a study of cytomegalovirus exposure and HLA in healthy donors. It was with 60 Vbeta and 13 Jbeta primers that the PCR ran. Some clones are missing from TCRdb's copy, which holds only in-frame ones; the method was immunoSEQ multiplex PCR. This table holds around 150,000 clones, 60% to 85% found once. Sequenced: PBMCs. Every receptor here comes from a man aged 50 or older in good health and CMV-seropositive.

The V call is TRBV6-5, the J call TRBJ2-7; 10 bases fit TRBD2. Germline loops: CDR1 MNHEY, CDR2 SVGAGI. The length of the CDR3 is 14 residues. The V gene end was trimmed by 2 bases and the J gene end by 5 bases; junction bases not matched to a gene: 3. The CDR3 DNA sequence: TGTGCCAGCAGTTACAGCGGGAGGGGCGACGAGCAGTACTTC. This gives the protein CASSYSGRGDEQYF.

This clone has only a few counts. The gene calls are TRBV7-8 and TRBJ2-7; D is unclear. Germline V CDR1 and CDR2: SGHVS, FQNEAQ. The CDR3 runs 13 residues. Trimming shortened V by 6 bases and J by 2 bases, and 11 bases separated the two germline ends. The CDR3 bases are TGTGCCAGCAGGCCGAGGTGGGCCTACGAGCAGTACTTC. Translated, it gives CASRPRWAYEQYF.

The chain joins TRBV28 to TRBJ2-7; 7 bases map to TRBD1. The CDR3 has 13 amino acids. J gave up 4 bases and V 6 bases, and 6 bases lay outside the gene matches. The germline V gene encodes CDR1 MDHEN and CDR2 SYDVKM. The CDR3 DNA is TGTGCCAGCAGCTCGGACAGGCGATACGAGCAGTACTTC. It translates to CASSSDRRYEQYF.

V is TRBV6-1 and J is TRBJ1-3; a possible D gene is TRBD1 (5 bases). V lost 1 base and J lost 0, with 7 bases in between. Germline V gene data show CDR1 as MNHNS and CDR2 as SASEGT. There are 15 residues in the CDR3. CDR3 DNA sequence: TGTGCCAGCAGTGAAGGGGGACTCTCTGGAAACACCATATATTTT. Amino acid sequence: CASSEGGLSGNTIYF.

The chain couples TRBV15 to TRBJ2-3; D is possibly TRBD2 (6 bases). This CDR3 contains 19 residues. Trimming stripped 0 bases from V and 2 bases from J, with 21 bases between. Germline CDR1 LNHNV, CDR2 YYDKDF (reference sequence). CDR3 protein: CATSRDLGSGGAYTDTQYF. The CDR3 bases are TGTGCCACCAGCAGAGATCTGGGCTCCGGCGGGGCGTACACAGATACGCAGTATTTT.

This chain connects TRBV18 to TRBJ1-2, with D maybe TRBD1 (6 bases). V lost 0 bases, J lost 7 bases, and 15 bases lay in between. Germline CDR1 KGHSH, CDR2 LQKENI. CDR3 size: 15 residues. The CDR3: CASSPPNRAQAGYTF. CDR3 bases: TGTGCCAGCTCACCACCGAACAGGGCGCAGGCTGGCTACACCTTC.

This chain links TRBV27 with TRBJ1-5; the match to TRBD1 covers 9 bases. V lost 5 bases, J lost 5 bases, and 19 bases stayed unmatched. Germline CDR1 reads MNHEY; CDR2 reads SMNVEV (reference sequence). The CDR3 length is 19 residues. The CDR3 DNA sequence: TGTGCCAGCAGTAACTTCGGTTTAGGACAGGGGCCAAATTATCAGCCCCAGCATTTT. It translates to CASSNFGLGQGPNYQPQHF.

The rearrangement uses TRBV6-1 and TRBJ1-5, with 9 bases aligning to TRBD1. V shed 6 bases and J 4 bases; nucleotides not matched to a gene: 7. CDR3 length: 15 residues. From germline, CDR1 is MNHNS and CDR2 SASEGT. The CDR3 bases are TGTGCCAGCAGACCCGGGACAGGGTCAAATCAGCCCCAGCATTTT. This gives the protein CASRPGTGSNQPQHF.